This TCR beta chain emerged from a study of molecular identifiers for immune sequencing clone quantification. TCRdb itself ran the PCR reads through MiXCR, one entry per CDR3 protein. The sample gives about 640,000 distinct CDR3 sequences, 15% to 20% of which show up once; 0.7% to 1% is in the top ten. There are many counts of this clonotype. Its antigen is currently unknown. This CDR3 contains 15 residues. Per the germline V gene, CDR1 is LNHDA and CDR2 is SQIVND (reference sequence). Trimming took 7 bases from V and 5 from J, leaving 20 bases between them. General study findings and limits: Clonotypes surpassing 20 RNA copies contained over 98% of effector molecules, versus under 1% in naive cells.

This chain uses TRBV19 with TRBJ1-1; no reliable D call. The specimen was naive CD8+ T cells from blood, with Jurkat cell RNA spiked in. The subset denotes: FACS-sorted CD8+CD4-CCR7+CD45RA+ naive T cells. The TCR originated in a human donor in good health. Some libraries in this study had Jurkat cell RNA spiked in. The CDR3 DNA reads as TGTGCCAGTACTCCGGACTCGATTACCAAGACTGAAGCTTTCTTT. Protein sequence: CASTPDSITKTEAFF.